The 26 T cell receptor beta chains reported below all come from one sample, sequenced in a study of cytomegalovirus exposure and HLA in healthy donors. Primers for the PCR totalled 60 Vbeta and 13 Jbeta. The table came from immunoSEQ multiplex PCR; TCRdb's copy has only in-frame clones and leaves some out. The listing contains 150,000 or so clones. Sequencing input: PBMCs. The receptor set was obtained from a woman between 50 and 59 years old in good health and CMV-seronegative.

This chain connects TRBV7-2 to TRBJ2-1; tentatively, D is TRBD1 (5 bases). The CDR3 loop spans 16 amino acids. V dropped 5 bases and J dropped 10 bases, with 24 bases sitting between them. In germline, CDR1 is SGHTA, CDR2 FQGNSA. The CDR3 DNA follows: TGTGCCAGCAGCCCCACTCCCCCCGGGCAGGGTAGGGAGCAGTTCTTC. Amino acid sequence: CASSPTPPGQGREQFF.

The chain couples TRBV6-5 to TRBJ2-7, with D possibly TRBD1 on 5 matching bases. This CDR3 has 16 amino acids. The V gene's germline CDR1 is MNHEY and CDR2 SVGAGI. Trimming removed 2 bases from V and 4 bases from J, with 18 bases in between. The CDR3 sequence: CASSYLPDRAHYEQYF. In nucleotides, the CDR3 is TGTGCCAGCAGTTACCTTCCCGACAGAGCTCATTACGAGCAGTACTTC.

The chain carries TRBV7-2 and TRBJ1-5, with TRBD1 identical over 7 bases. The V and J ends lost 6 bases and 0 bases, in that order; junction bases with no gene match: 5. Germline assignment: CDR1 SGHTA and CDR2 FQGNSA. The CDR3 runs to 15 residues. In DNA form, the CDR3 reads TGTGCCAGCAGTCCAGGGGGATATAGCAATCAGCCCCAGCATTTT. It translates to CASSPGGYSNQPQHF.

The chain links TRBV6-1 to TRBJ2-5; D may be TRBD2 (6 bases). Trimming removed 7 bases at V and 5 bases at J, with 8 bases between. Per germline, CDR1 MNHNS and CDR2 SASEGT. The CDR3 has 11 residues. CDR3 nucleotides: TGTGCCAGCATGGGGAGGGAGACCCAGTACTTC. It is translated as CASMGRETQYF.

The V and J genes are TRBV7-9 and TRBJ1-4; TRBD1 matches 8 bases. The CDR3 loop spans 15 amino acids. CDR1 SEHNR and CDR2 FQNEAQ come from the germline V gene (reference sequence). The V and J ends lost 5 bases and 7 bases, in that order; junction bases with no gene match: 9. The CDR3 DNA is TGTGCCAGCAGCCCAAACAGGGGGAACGTTGAAAAACTGTTTTTT. This sequence encodes CASSPNRGNVEKLFF.

J is TRBJ2-5 and V is TRBV27; TRBD2 is a possible D gene (5 bases). Per germline, CDR1 MNHEY and CDR2 SMNVEV (reference sequence). The CDR3 runs to 13 residues. Trimming pared 3 bases from V and 2 bases from J, leaving 7 bases between. The DNA for the CDR3 is TGTGCCAGCAGTTTCGGGAATCAAGAGACCCAGTACTTC. Protein: CASSFGNQETQYF.

This chain uses TRBV9 with TRBJ2-7; TRBD1 matches at 9 bases. Trimming took 4 bases from V and 2 from J; bases not matched to a gene: 7. CDR1 SGDLS and CDR2 YYNGEE come from the germline V gene. The CDR3 loop spans 15 amino acids. The CDR3 protein is CASSTPTGGTYEQYF. Here the CDR3 DNA reads TGTGCCAGCAGCACTCCGACAGGGGGGACCTACGAGCAGTACTTC.

The chain couples TRBV4-3 to TRBJ2-3; D might be TRBD2 (5 bases). The V end was cut by 0 bases, the J end by 6 bases, with 7 bases between. This CDR3 has 13 residues. Germline CDR1 LGHNA, CDR2 YSLEER. The CDR3 DNA reads TGCGCCAGCAGCCAAGAAATAGCGGATACGCAGTATTTT. It is translated as CASSQEIADTQYF.

The chain links TRBV19 to TRBJ2-1; the match to TRBD2 covers 7 bases. J gave up 5 bases and V 6 bases, and 4 bases lay outside the gene matches. The CDR3 spans 13 residues. Germline CDR1 and CDR2: LNHDA and SQIVND (reference sequence). Here the CDR3 reads CASRSGGNNEQFF. CDR3 nucleotides: TGTGCCAGTAGGTCGGGGGGAAACAATGAGCAGTTCTTC.

The V call is TRBV5-1, the J call TRBJ2-5, with 13 nucleotides matching TRBD2. This CDR3 is 18 amino acids long. CDR1 SGHRS and CDR2 YFSETQ come from the germline V gene. Unmatched junction bases numbered 10, after V lost 4 bases and J lost 1 base. The CDR3 here is CASSPGTSGAPAQETQYF. The CDR3 coding sequence is TGCGCCAGCAGCCCCGGGACTAGCGGGGCCCCGGCCCAAGAGACCCAGTACTTC.

This rearrangement joins TRBV30 to TRBJ2-5; 9 positions match TRBD1. This CDR3 comprises 15 residues. Germline CDR1 is GTSNPN and CDR2 is SVGIG (reference sequence). V lost 8 bases and J lost 4; bases outside the gene matches: 14. CDR3 in amino acids: CALLTRDRVTETQYF. The CDR3 DNA reads as TGTGCCCTGCTAACCAGGGACAGGGTAACAGAGACCCAGTACTTC.

V is TRBV29-1 and J is TRBJ2-7; a possible D gene is TRBD2 (5 bases). The CDR3 loop spans 14 amino acids. Trimming took 1 base from V and 4 from J, leaving 14 bases between them. Germline values: CDR1 SQVTM, CDR2 ANQGSEA. The CDR3 reads CSVEVRETPYEQYF. The CDR3 coding sequence is TGCAGCGTTGAAGTAAGGGAGACACCGTACGAGCAGTACTTC.

The genes are TRBV5-1 and TRBJ2-3; possible D gene TRBD2, 7 bases. Trimming pared 0 bases from V and 5 bases from J, leaving 13 bases between. The CDR3 sequence is 15 residues long. Germline V CDR1 and CDR2: SGHRS, YFSETQ. The CDR3 reads CASSLEGGSGDTQYF. CDR3 in DNA: TGCGCCAGCAGCTTGGAGGGGGGGTCGGGAGATACGCAGTATTTT.

The rearrangement joins TRBV11-1 to TRBJ1-3, with 8 bases lining up with TRBD1. V shed 3 bases, J shed 0 bases, and the junction held 1 base outside the gene matches. Germline assignment: CDR1 SGHAT and CDR2 FQDESV (reference sequence). The CDR3 is 15 residues long. The CDR3 nucleotides read TGTGCCAGCAGCTTTACAGGGGGCTCTGGAAACACCATATATTTT. It is translated as CASSFTGGSGNTIYF.

This chain connects TRBV2 to TRBJ2-3; 8 nucleotides align to TRBD1. J lost 7 bases, V lost 5 bases, and 2 bases had no gene match. Germline lookup yields CDR1 SNHLY and CDR2 FYNNEI. This CDR3 is built from 12 residues. The CDR3: CASSRQGNTQYF. CDR3 nucleotide sequence: TGTGCCAGCAGTAGACAGGGGAATACGCAGTATTTT.

The chain links TRBV28 to TRBJ1-5, with D unresolved. The germline V gene has CDR1 MDHEN and CDR2 SYDVKM. This CDR3 comprises 13 residues. Deletions cut 10 bases from V and 3 bases from J, with 13 bases between. Written as DNA, the CDR3 is TGTGCCACCCTTGCGGGTCTCAATCAGCCCCAGCATTTT. It codes for CATLAGLNQPQHF.

This chain links TRBV5-1 with TRBJ2-5; TRBD1 matches at 8 bases. The V segment lost 5 bases and the J segment 0 bases; nucleotides outside the gene matches: 0. The CDR3 is 13 residues long. The germline V gene has CDR1 SGHRS and CDR2 YFSETQ. The CDR3 DNA is TGCGCCAGCAGGGGACAGGACCAAGAGACCCAGTACTTC. Amino acids: CASRGQDQETQYF.

The genes are TRBV9 and TRBJ1-2; a possible D gene is TRBD1 (5 bases). There are 14 residues in the CDR3. Trimming pared 0 bases from V and 2 bases from J, leaving 8 bases between. Germline CDR1 is SGDLS and CDR2 is YYNGEE. CDR3 coding DNA: TGTGCCAGCAGCGTAGGTCGGGGGAACTATGGCTACACCTTC. Translated: CASSVGRGNYGYTF.

The genes are TRBV19 and TRBJ1-2; possible D gene TRBD1, 6 bases. CDR1 is LNHDA and CDR2 is SQIVND in the germline V gene (reference sequence). Trimming removed 5 bases at V and 8 bases at J, with 12 bases between. The CDR3 consists of 12 residues. CDR3 DNA: TGTGCCAGTAGTCTACAGGGCCACGGCTACACCTTC. This translates into CASSLQGHGYTF.

The rearrangement links TRBV7-9 to TRBJ2-2; 8 positions agree with TRBD2. Germline V gives CDR1 SEHNR, CDR2 FQNEAQ (reference sequence). The V gene end was trimmed by 7 bases and the J gene end by 3 bases; junction bases not matched to a gene: 10. The CDR3 is 16 residues long. CDR3: CASTPYGGADTGELFF. In DNA, the CDR3 is TGTGCCAGCACCCCATACGGGGGGGCGGACACCGGGGAGCTGTTTTTT.

The J gene is TRBJ2-1, the V gene TRBV30, with a possible D match to TRBD2 (7 bases). V was pared by 5 bases and J by 12 bases, with 17 bases between. The CDR3 sequence is 12 residues long. The germline CDR1 and CDR2 sequences are GTSNPN and SVGIG (reference sequence). The CDR3 is CAWQSGGHGQFF. The CDR3 bases are TGTGCCTGGCAATCGGGGGGCCATGGGCAGTTCTTC.

This rearrangement joins TRBV18 to TRBJ1-3; the D is unclear. V was clipped by 1 base and J by 4 bases, with 14 bases between them. Germline assignment: CDR1 KGHSH and CDR2 LQKENI. The CDR3 extends over 16 amino acids. The CDR3 coding sequence is TGTGCCAGCTCACCACAAGGGAGTCTTTCGGGAAACACCATATATTTT. This codes for CASSPQGSLSGNTIYF.

J is TRBJ2-2 and V is TRBV6-1, with a possible D match to TRBD1 (6 bases). This CDR3 comprises 15 residues. Germline V CDR1 and CDR2: MNHNS, SASEGT. V was pared by 6 bases and J by 6 bases, with 17 bases between. The CDR3 region is CASRRGGGRSGELFF. The CDR3, as DNA: TGTGCCAGCAGGAGAGGGGGTGGTCGGTCCGGGGAGCTGTTTTTT.

The chain recombines TRBV5-1 with TRBJ2-7, with 11 positions matching TRBD2. Germline V lookup: CDR1 SGHRS, CDR2 YFSETQ. CDR3 length: 14 residues. Unmatched junction bases numbered 5, after V lost 5 bases and J lost 4 bases. The CDR3 nucleotides are TGCGCCAGCAGGCTGACTAGCGGGGAGTACGAGCAGTACTTC. It codes for CASRLTSGEYEQYF.

This chain joins TRBV9 and TRBJ2-3; 8 bases are a match to TRBD2. The CDR3 contains 14 residues. Per germline, CDR1 SGDLS and CDR2 YYNGEE. The V gene end was trimmed by 7 bases and the J gene end by 2 bases; junction bases not matched to a gene: 6. CDR3 nucleotide sequence: TGTGCCAGCTGTCCTAGCGGGTACACAGATACGCAGTATTTT. This encodes CASCPSGYTDTQYF.

This chain connects TRBV30 to TRBJ2-7, with D perhaps TRBD2 (5 bases). Germline-derived CDR1 and CDR2 are GTSNPN and SVGIG (reference sequence). This CDR3 contains 17 residues. The germline V and J ends were trimmed by 7 bases and 5 bases, with 30 bases remaining between them. The CDR3 region has the DNA TGTGCCTCTAACTTATTTGCACGGGGTCGACAAGGGCACGAGCAGTACTTC. Amino acid sequence: CASNLFARGRQGHEQYF. The full variable domain, completed using reference TRBV30 and TRBJ2-7, is SQTIHQWPATLVQPVGSPLSLECTVEGTSNPNLYWYRQAAGRGLQLLFYSVGIGQISSEVPQNLSASRPQDRQFILSSKKLLLSDSGFYLCASNLFARGRQGHEQYFGPGTRLTVT.